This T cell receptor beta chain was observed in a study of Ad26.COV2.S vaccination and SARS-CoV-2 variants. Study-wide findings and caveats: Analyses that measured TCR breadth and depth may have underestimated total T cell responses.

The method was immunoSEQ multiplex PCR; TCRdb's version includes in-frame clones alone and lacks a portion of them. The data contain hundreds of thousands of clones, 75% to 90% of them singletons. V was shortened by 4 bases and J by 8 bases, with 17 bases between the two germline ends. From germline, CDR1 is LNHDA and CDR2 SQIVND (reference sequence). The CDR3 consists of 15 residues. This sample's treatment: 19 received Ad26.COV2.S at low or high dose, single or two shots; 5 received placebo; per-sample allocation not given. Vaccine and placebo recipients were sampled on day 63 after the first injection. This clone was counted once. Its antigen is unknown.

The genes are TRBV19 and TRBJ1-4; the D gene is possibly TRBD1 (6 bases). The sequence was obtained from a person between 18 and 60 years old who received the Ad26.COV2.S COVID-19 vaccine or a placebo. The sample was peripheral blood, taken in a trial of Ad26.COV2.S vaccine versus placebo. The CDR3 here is CASSTQGSAGEKLFF. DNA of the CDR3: TGTGCCAGTAGTACCCAGGGGTCCGCGGGGGAAAAACTGTTTTTT.